One and the same sample provided the 2 T cell receptor beta chains below, sequenced in a study of identical twins. MiXCR was run by TCRdb on the 5' RACE reads, yielding one entry per CDR3 protein. The sample has 700,000 to 950,000 distinct CDR3 sequences, roughly 12% seen once. This sample was also put to use in a study of yellow fever vaccine responses in identical twins.

Sequences were obtained from PBMCs. The source of these receptors is a woman in her late teens or twenties in good health.

The rearrangement joins TRBV7-2 to TRBJ1-1; TRBD1 is a possible D gene (5 bases). Between the trimmed V and J ends, which lost 6 bases and 2 bases, there was a span of 16 bases. Per the germline V gene, CDR1 is SGHTA and CDR2 is FQGNSA. This CDR3 region has 15 residues. For the CDR3, the DNA is TGTGCCAGCAGGGACTCCCGGGGGGGAAACACTGAAGCTTTCTTT. It codes for CASRDSRGGNTEAFF.

This clonotype was picked up a small number of times. V usage is TRBV6-1 and J usage is TRBJ2-7; D might be TRBD2 (6 bases). Trimming pared 8 bases from V and 2 bases from J, leaving 16 bases between. The germline CDR1 and CDR2 sequences are MNHNS and SASEGT. This CDR3 region has 14 residues. The CDR3: CASAPSGSTYEQYV. The CDR3 nucleotides read TGTGCCAGCGCCCCGAGCGGGTCCACCTACGAGCAGTACGTC.